This TCR beta chain stems from a study of control samples from healthy donors and cancer patients. Assay used: immunoSEQ multiplex PCR; TCRdb lists only in-frame clones, some missing. Counted here are some 130,000 clones, 75% to 95% occurring once; the ten biggest clones make up about 2.5%. Per the germline V gene, CDR1 is MNHEY and CDR2 is SVGAGI. The CDR3 has 14 residues. With 6 bases removed from V and 2 bases from J, the gap between germline ends came to 8 bases. The sequence derives from a man aged 35-49 years in good health. The sequenced sample was blood. The chain has TRBV6-5 and TRBJ1-6, with TRBD1 as a possible D gene (5 bases). The CDR3 nucleotides read TGTGCCAGCAGAGGGGCGACCTATAATTCACCCCTCCACTTT. It specifies CASRGATYNSPLHF.